This passage covers 11 T cell receptor beta chains from one sample sequenced in a study of T cells after yellow fever vaccination. A single record per CDR3 protein comes from TCRdb applying MiXCR to the 5' RACE reads. This sample has roughly 500,000 distinct CDR3 sequences, with roughly 21% found just once. The input for sequencing was PBMCs, taken 15 days after the yellow fever booster vaccination. These receptors all come from a man in his thirties or forties who received the YFV17D yellow fever vaccine.

This clonotype was seen a handful of times. V is TRBV25-1 and J is TRBJ2-7, with D possibly matching TRBD2 (5 bases). This CDR3 has 12 amino acids. The V and J ends lost 11 bases and 5 bases respectively, with 16 bases between them. Germline V lookup: CDR1 MGHDK, CDR2 SYGVNS. Here the CDR3 reads CAVARGVNEQYF. CDR3 bases: TGTGCCGTCGCACGGGGAGTGAACGAGCAGTACTTC.

This clonotype has a handful of counts. The genes are TRBV29-1 and TRBJ1-4, with D unclear. The V gene's germline CDR1 is SQVTM and CDR2 ANQGSEA. Trimming cost V 4 bases and J 3 bases, with 6 bases left between them. The CDR3 is 12 residues long. This CDR3 reads CSVVSPNEKLFF. The DNA for the CDR3 is TGCAGCGTTGTCTCCCCTAATGAAAAACTGTTTTTT. Looking up the rest from reference TRBV29-1 and TRBJ1-4 gives the full variable domain: SAVISQKPSRDICQRGTSLTIQCQVDSQVTMMFWYRQQPGQSLTLIATANQGSEATYESGFVIDKFPISRPNLTFSTLTVSNMSPEDSSIYLCSVVSPNEKLFFGSGTQLSVL.

The chain links TRBV11-2 to TRBJ1-2, with D possibly being TRBD1 (5 bases). Between the trimmed V and J ends, which lost 6 bases and 3 bases, there was a span of 8 bases. This CDR3 has 12 amino acids. Germline CDR1 SGHAT, CDR2 FQNNGV. The CDR3 DNA follows: TGTGCCAGCAGAAGGGGTCACTATGGCTACACCTTC. Translating it yields CASRRGHYGYTF.

V usage is TRBV6-1 and J usage is TRBJ2-7, with TRBD2 matching 7 bases. J lost 2 bases, V lost 0 bases, and 13 bases had no gene match. The germline gives CDR1 MNHNS, CDR2 SASEGT. The CDR3 contains 18 residues. The CDR3 region is CASSEALGGGDLTYEQYF. The CDR3 DNA follows: TGTGCCAGCAGTGAAGCGCTCGGGGGAGGGGATTTAACCTACGAGCAGTACTTC.

This clonotype came up a few times. Written as DNA, the CDR3 is TGCGCCAGCAGCTCCGGCTCCGAGTCACCCCTCCACTTT. Its protein product is CASSSGSESPLHF. The rearrangement links TRBV5-1 to TRBJ1-6; D not certain. CDR1 is SGHRS and CDR2 is YFSETQ in the germline V gene. V dropped 3 bases and J dropped 10 bases, with 11 bases sitting between them. The CDR3 loop spans 13 amino acids. Full variable domain (rest looked up from reference TRBV5-1 and TRBJ1-6): KAGVTQTPRYLIKTRGQQVTLSCSPISGHRSVSWYQQTPGQGLQFLFEYFSETQRNKGNFPGRFSGRQFSNSRSEMNVSTLELGDSALYLCASSSGSESPLHFGNGTRLTVT.

In this sample, this clonotype turned up a few times. The J gene is TRBJ2-5, the V gene TRBV20-1; unclear D gene. Germline values: CDR1 DFQATT, CDR2 SNEGSKA (reference sequence). V was shortened by 7 bases and J by 4 bases, with 19 bases between the two germline ends. This CDR3 comprises 14 residues. CDR3 residues: CSVNRGRNGETQYF. CDR3 in DNA: TGCAGTGTAAATCGCGGACGAAATGGAGAGACCCAGTACTTC.

The J gene is TRBJ1-1, the V gene TRBV5-1; no reliable D call. The V end was cut by 0 bases, the J end by 9 bases, with 9 bases between. The CDR3 is made up of 12 amino acids. Per the germline V gene, CDR1 is SGHRS and CDR2 is YFSETQ. The CDR3 DNA is TGCGCCAGCAGCTTGGACAGCTCTAAAGCTTTCTTT. This encodes CASSLDSSKAFF.

The J gene is TRBJ1-4, the V gene TRBV5-6; no firm D call. CDR3 length: 15 amino acids. CDR1 and CDR2 (germline): SGHDT, YYEEEE. The V end was cut by 3 bases, the J end by 12 bases, with 21 bases between. The DNA of the CDR3 is TGTGCCAGCAGCTCGGCGCGGGGAGGAGCTGTACAACTGTTTTTT. Amino acids: CASSSARGGAVQLFF.

This chain joins TRBV6-1 and TRBJ1-2; TRBD1 matches at 8 bases. Germline V gene lookup returns CDR1 MNHNS and CDR2 SASEGT. CDR3 length: 13 amino acids. With V trimmed by 4 bases and J by 5 bases, 3 bases remained unmatched. The CDR3 here is CASSGTGRYGYTF. The CDR3 DNA follows: TGTGCCAGCAGTGGGACAGGGCGATATGGCTACACCTTC.

The V gene is TRBV10-3, the J gene TRBJ2-1; TRBD1 matches at 10 bases. The trim removed 4 bases at V and 0 bases at J, leaving 18 bases unmatched. Germline-derived CDR1 and CDR2 are ENHRY and SYGVKD. CDR3 size: 21 residues. The CDR3 nucleotides read TGTGCCATCAGTGGAGGCGGGGGGACAGGGGCCTTTAGGAGCTCCTACAATGAGCAGTTCTTC. Protein: CAISGGGGTGAFRSSYNEQFF.

This clonotype occurred a few times. This chain connects TRBV11-2 to TRBJ2-1, with D possibly called TRBD1 or TRBD2 (5 bases each). Germline V gene sequence: CDR1 SGHAT, CDR2 FQNNGV. This CDR3 is 18 amino acids long. Trimming took off 3 bases at V and 8 bases at J, with 26 bases between the two ends. CDR3 residues: CASSFFSAGTTARDEQFF. The CDR3 DNA is TGTGCCAGCAGCTTCTTCTCAGCCGGGACCACGGCGAGGGATGAGCAGTTCTTC.